This TCR beta chain was captured in a study of graft-versus-host responses after intestinal transplantation. Points from the study as a whole: Recipient marrow showed GvH clones, some seen first in ileum or blood. Early declines in HvG clones that occurred post-transplant were associated with peak circulating GvH clone levels. High graft-versus-host to host-versus-graft clonal ratios were found in allografts of patients who had graft-donor T cell macrochimerism.

Profiled with immunoSEQ multiplex PCR; TCRdb holds only in-frame clones, not every one. The table records just over 85,000 clones, around 93% of them present only once. As concerns this clone: Its cognate antigen is unknown.

The germline V gene has CDR1 SGHRS and CDR2 YFSETQ. Trimming cost V 3 bases and J 2 bases; bases outside gene matches: 11. This CDR3 is built from 17 residues. The rearrangement uses TRBV5-1 and TRBJ1-5, with 7 positions matching TRBD1. This TCR derives from a human donor who was the organ donor for an intestinal transplant. Specimen: unstimulated CD8+ T cells sorted from spleen or lymph node cells, collected before transplant. CDR3 nucleotides: TGCGCCAGCAGCTCCCCCGTCGACAGGGCTGGCAATCAGCCCCAGCATTTT. The encoded protein is CASSSPVDRAGNQPQHF.